Detailed here is one TCR beta chain. The antigen remains unidentified. The source of the sample is a study of T cell clones after liver transplantation. As for the study in general: Until 12-24 months post-transplant, subjects got standard immunosuppression and no induction.

Using immunoSEQ multiplex PCR, the repertoire was profiled, and TCRdb retains in-frame clones only, with some absent. Among 20,000 to 30,000 clones listed, more than 60% were seen once. Study conclusions and caveats: Small, mixed patient groups and varying post-transplant times limit these conclusions. The donor-reactive repertoire was only partly measurable in two subjects, lacking donor cells.

Trimming removed 0 bases at V and 4 bases at J, with 8 bases between. Germline V gene sequence: CDR1 SGHDT, CDR2 YYEEEE. CDR3 length: 13 amino acids. The sequences come from CD4+ T cells from blood, collected before liver transplant. The sequence derives from a human donor who received a liver transplant. The V gene is TRBV5-6, the J gene TRBJ2-7, with a weak D call TRBD2 (5 bases). CDR3 protein: CASSLARGYEQYV. As DNA, the CDR3 is TGTGCCAGCAGCTTGGCCCGCGGGTACGAGCAGTACGTC.